These T cell receptor beta chains were read from a single sample in a study of blood T cells in healthy people across ages. TCRdb re-called the 5' RACE reads with MiXCR, one entry per CDR3 protein. The sample records 1.8 million or so distinct CDR3 sequences, about two fifths being singletons. Sequencing used blood. The receptors shown here come from a human donor in good health. The CDR3 runs from the conserved cysteine through the conserved F or W. Each record gives: V gene, J gene, CDR3 length, CDR3 protein.

>TRBV15|TRBJ1-2|15
CATSGGDRPAYGYTF
>TRBV6-6|TRBJ2-5|16
CASSLQGPAYQETQYF
>TRBV7-2|TRBJ2-1|16
CASSLVALREGHEEFF
>TRBV5-1|TRBJ2-7|15
CASSLEEPAVYEQYF
>TRBV2|NA|15
CASSVGSLRCYEQYF
>TRBV7-9|TRBJ2-3|17
CASSLAGVAGSTDTQYF
>TRBV4-3|TRBJ1-2|15
CASSPWEAPAYGYTF
>TRBV20-1|TRBJ2-5|17
CSARDLGLAGHQETQYF
>TRBV25-1|TRBJ1-4|13
CASSAWTTEKLFF
>TRBV27|TRBJ2-5|14
CARPGTSGEETQYF
>TRBV5-6|TRBJ2-5|13
CASSKAAQETQYF
>TRBV6-5|TRBJ2-7|14
CASSDSRGTYEQYF
>TRBV6-1|TRBJ1-5|14
CASRKSWGNQPQHF
>TRBV7-2|TRBJ1-1|14
CASSEIRQASEAFF
>TRBV14|TRBJ1-1|15
CASSQLRYAGTEAFF
>TRBV28|TRBJ2-3|16
CASNTWGQGISDTQYF
>TRBV12-3/TRBV12-4|TRBJ1-2|13
CASTVDTGGGYTF
>TRBV5-5|TRBJ1-2|13
CASSLIIGDGYTF
>TRBV4-2|TRBJ2-7|21
CASSQSTVYSEEYLHDYEQYF
>TRBV6-5|TRBJ1-2|15
CASSYSRGGGSGYTF
>TRBV5-5|TRBJ2-5|20
CASSLGGLAGARTPQETQYF
>TRBV20-1|TRBJ1-6|14
CSARVGSYNSPPHF
>TRBV9|TRBJ2-5|15
CASSGNNMGTETQYF
>TRBV7-9|TRBJ1-2|15
CASSLNSGAHYGYTF
>TRBV28|TRBJ2-3|13
CASISGLGGTQYF
>TRBV6-6|TRBJ2-7|16
CASSYFGGQGSYEQYF
>TRBV18|TRBJ2-7|13
CASSKGTDYEQYF
>TRBV6-5|TRBJ2-7|14
CANSYTPGAYEQYF
>TRBV24-1|TRBJ2-2|17
CATSDTPRGPNTGELFF
>TRBV29-1|TRBJ1-2|14
CSVEDFQSNYGYTF
>TRBV25-1|TRBJ2-3|13
CASSEIGTNTQYF
>TRBV7-2|TRBJ1-2|15
CASSLAWGAYYGYTF
>TRBV2|TRBJ2-1|13
CASSGQGADEQFF
>TRBV28|TRBJ1-2|15
CASSRVLRQSYGYTF
>TRBV27|TRBJ1-4|17
CASGTKGRGGANEKLFF
>TRBV20-1|TRBJ1-1|14
CSAVDREMNTEAFF